The clone carrying this TCR beta chain occurred a few times. Its antigen is as yet unknown. One junction end does not reproduce the germline sequence, and a read error may be involved. Germline CDR1 reads SGHTA; CDR2 reads FQGNSA. CDR3 length: 15 residues. This entry is derived from a study of response to subunit inactivated influenza vaccine. Study-level findings and limits: Few new T cells, the authors suggested, are recruited by each seasonal influenza vaccination.

From the RT-PCR reads, TCRdb called clonotypes with MiXCR, one entry per CDR3 protein. The data show 630,000 or so distinct CDR3 sequences, with around 16% seen just once and around 10% held by the top ten. Here the sequenced sample was PBMCs from blood, taken roughly 12 days after vaccination. The J gene is TRBJ2-3, the V gene TRBV7-2; TRBD2 matches at 11 bases. The source is a man in his fifties who received an inactivated influenza vaccine. The CDR3 DNA reads TGTGCCAGCAGCCTAGCGGGGGGAATGGCAGATACGCAGTATTTT. The encoded protein is CASSLAGGMADTQYF.